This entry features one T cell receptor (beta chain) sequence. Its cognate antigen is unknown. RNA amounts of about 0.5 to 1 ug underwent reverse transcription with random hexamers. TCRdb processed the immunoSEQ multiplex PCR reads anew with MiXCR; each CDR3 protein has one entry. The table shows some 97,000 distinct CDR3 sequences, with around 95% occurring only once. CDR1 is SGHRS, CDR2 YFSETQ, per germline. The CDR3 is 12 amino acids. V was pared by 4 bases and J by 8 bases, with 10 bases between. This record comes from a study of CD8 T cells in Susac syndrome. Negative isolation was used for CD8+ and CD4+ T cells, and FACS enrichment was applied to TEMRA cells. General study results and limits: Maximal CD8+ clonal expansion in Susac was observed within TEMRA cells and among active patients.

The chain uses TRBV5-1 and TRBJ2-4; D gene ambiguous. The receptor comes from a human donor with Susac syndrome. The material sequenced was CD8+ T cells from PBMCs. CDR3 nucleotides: TGCGCCAGCAGCCCAGTTGGGGACATTCAGTACTTC. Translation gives CASSPVGDIQYF.